The rows below give T cell receptor beta chains drawn from one sample of a study of blood T cell repertoires in COVID-19. Only in-frame clones appear in the TCRdb table, and some are missing; sequencing was by immunoSEQ multiplex PCR. Seen here are roughly 280,000 clones, more than 75% observed once, and the top ten hold just under 9%. Sequences were obtained from peripheral blood. These receptors were collected from a middle-aged man with active or convalescent COVID-19. CDR3s include the opening cysteine and the closing phenylalanine or tryptophan. A D gene is named only where the DNA matches it firmly.

J gene	D gene	V gene	CDR3 protein	CDR3 DNA
TRBJ1-1	TRBD1	TRBV28	CASSLNTGTVNTEAFF	TGTGCCAGCAGTTTAAATACTGGGACAGTGAACACTGAAGCTTTCTTT
TRBJ2-3	-	TRBV9	CASSPTGWNSADTQYF	TGTGCCAGCAGCCCGACGGGGTGGAATAGTGCAGATACGCAGTATTTT
TRBJ2-5	-	TRBV9	CASSVDLSAGTQYF	TGTGCCAGCAGCGTGGACCTCTCGGCGGGGACCCAGTACTTC
TRBJ1-5	-	TRBV29-1	CSLVGLNQPQHF	TGCAGCCTCGTCGGACTTAATCAGCCCCAGCATTTT
TRBJ1-4	TRBD1	TRBV9	CASNPGQGSEKLFF	TGTGCCAGCAACCCAGGACAGGGAAGCGAAAAACTGTTTTTT
TRBJ2-7	-	TRBV7-2	CASSSTAAGLEQYF	TGTGCCAGCAGTTCCACAGCGGCCGGCCTCGAGCAGTACTTC
TRBJ2-7	TRBD1	TRBV5-1	CASSPGTGVVNEQYF	TGCGCCAGCAGCCCGGGGACAGGGGTGGTCAACGAGCAGTACTTC
TRBJ1-2	-	TRBV29-1	CSVGAGRTNGYTF	TGCAGCGTAGGGGCAGGGAGGACAAATGGCTACACCTTC
TRBJ2-7	-	TRBV11-1	CASSPNRLGGSHEQYF	TGTGCCAGCAGCCCCAACCGCCTGGGTGGGAGCCACGAGCAGTACTTC
TRBJ1-3	-	TRBV30	CAWSLAPSGNTIYF	TGTGCCTGGTCCTTGGCCCCTTCTGGAAACACCATATATTTT
TRBJ1-6	-	TRBV6-5	CATRTADVGVPLHF	TGTGCCACCCGGACAGCTGATGTGGGAGTACCCCTCCACTTT
TRBJ1-6	-	TRBV5-6	CASSFPNRGSPLHF	TGTGCCAGCAGCTTCCCAAATAGGGGTTCACCCCTCCACTTT
TRBJ2-1	TRBD2	TRBV19	CASRSPSGAPNEQFF	TGTGCCAGTAGATCCCCTAGCGGGGCTCCTAATGAGCAGTTCTTC
TRBJ1-3	-	TRBV19	CASSIGQGSGNTIYF	TGTGCCAGTAGTATCGGGCAGGGGAGCGGAAACACCATATATTTT
TRBJ1-1	-	TRBV15	CATSRPMGGSSEAFF	TGTGCCACCAGCAGGCCCATGGGGGGTTCCAGTGAAGCTTTCTTT